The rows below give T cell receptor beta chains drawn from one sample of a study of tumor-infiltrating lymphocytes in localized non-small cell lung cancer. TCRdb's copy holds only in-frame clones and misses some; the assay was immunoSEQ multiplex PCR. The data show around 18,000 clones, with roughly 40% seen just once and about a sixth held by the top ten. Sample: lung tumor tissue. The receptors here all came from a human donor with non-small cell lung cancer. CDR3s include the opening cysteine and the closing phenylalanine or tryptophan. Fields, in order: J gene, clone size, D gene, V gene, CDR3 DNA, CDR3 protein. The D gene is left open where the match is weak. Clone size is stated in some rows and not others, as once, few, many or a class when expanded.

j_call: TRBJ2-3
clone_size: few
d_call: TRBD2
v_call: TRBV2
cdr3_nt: TGTGCCAGCAGTTCTCCGGGACTAGCGACAGATACGCAGTATTTT
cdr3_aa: CASSSPGLATDTQYF

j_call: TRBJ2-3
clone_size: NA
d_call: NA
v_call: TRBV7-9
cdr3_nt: TGTGCCAGCCCCTCAATCGGTGATACGCAGTATTTT
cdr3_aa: CASPSIGDTQYF

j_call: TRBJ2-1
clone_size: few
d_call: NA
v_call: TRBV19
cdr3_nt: TGTGCCAGTAGTAAAGGGCCGGTCCCGTACAATGAGCAGTTCTTC
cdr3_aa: CASSKGPVPYNEQFF

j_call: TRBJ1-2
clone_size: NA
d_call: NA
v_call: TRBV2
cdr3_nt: TGTGCCAGCAGACGTGACGGACAGACGAACTATGGCTACACCTTC
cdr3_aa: CASRRDGQTNYGYTF

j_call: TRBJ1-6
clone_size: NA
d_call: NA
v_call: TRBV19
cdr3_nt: TGTGCCAGTAGTATAGAGGGGGCAAATTCACCCCTCCACTTT
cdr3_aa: CASSIEGANSPLHF

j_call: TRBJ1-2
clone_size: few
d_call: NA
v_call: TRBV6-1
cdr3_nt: TGTGCCAGCAGTGAGGGGGGGGCCTATGGCTACACCTTC
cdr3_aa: CASSEGGAYGYTF

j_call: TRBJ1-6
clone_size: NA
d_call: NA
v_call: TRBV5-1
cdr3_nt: TGCGCCAGCAGCTTGTTTGACCCCGGGAGAGATTCACCCCTCCACTTT
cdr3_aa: CASSLFDPGRDSPLHF

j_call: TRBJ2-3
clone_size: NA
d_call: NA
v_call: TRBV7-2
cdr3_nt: TGTGCCAGCTGCACGTACGATCGGGGAGATACGCAGTATTTT
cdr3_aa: CASCTYDRGDTQYF

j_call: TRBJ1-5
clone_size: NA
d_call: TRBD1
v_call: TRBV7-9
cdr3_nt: TGTGCCAGCAGCTTGACAGGGGACAATCAGCCCCAGCATTTT
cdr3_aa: CASSLTGDNQPQHF

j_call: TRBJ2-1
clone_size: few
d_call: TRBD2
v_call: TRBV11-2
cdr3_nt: TGTGCCAGCAGCTTACGGACTAGCGGGGTTTACAATGAGCAGTTCTTC
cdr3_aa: CASSLRTSGVYNEQFF

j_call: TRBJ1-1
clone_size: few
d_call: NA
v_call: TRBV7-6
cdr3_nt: TGTGCCAGCAGCCCCGACCTCGACACTGAAGCTTTCTTT
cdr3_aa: CASSPDLDTEAFF

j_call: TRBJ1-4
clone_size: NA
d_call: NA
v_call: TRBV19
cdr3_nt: TGTGCCAGTAGTATCGTTGGGAGTGGAGAAAAACTGTTTTTT
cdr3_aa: CASSIVGSGEKLFF

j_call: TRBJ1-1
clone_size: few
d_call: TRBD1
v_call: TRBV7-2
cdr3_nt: TGTGCCAGCAGCCCGGGACAGGAGAACACTGAAGCTTTCTTT
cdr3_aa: CASSPGQENTEAFF

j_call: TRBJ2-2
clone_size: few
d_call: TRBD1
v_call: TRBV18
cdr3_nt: TGTGCCAGCTCACAGACCCCCCAGGGGGCCACCGGGGAGCTGTTTTTT
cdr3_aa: CASSQTPQGATGELFF

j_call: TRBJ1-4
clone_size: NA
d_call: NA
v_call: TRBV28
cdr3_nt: TGTGCCAGCAGTTTGGGGGGTTACAATGAAAAACTGTTTTTT
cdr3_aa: CASSLGGYNEKLFF

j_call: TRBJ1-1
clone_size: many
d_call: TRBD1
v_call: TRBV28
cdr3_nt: TGTGCCAGCAGTTTATACCGGACAGGAACCTACTTTTTCAACACTGAAGCTTTCTTT
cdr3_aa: CASSLYRTGTYFFNTEAFF

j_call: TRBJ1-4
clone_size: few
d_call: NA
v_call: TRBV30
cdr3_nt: TGTGCCTGGAACAGGGATATAGGAAAACTGTTTTTT
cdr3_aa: CAWNRDIGKLFF

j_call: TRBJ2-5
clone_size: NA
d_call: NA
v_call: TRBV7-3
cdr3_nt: TGTGCCAGCAGCTTAACTGGCCGGGGTCAAGAGACCCAGTACTTC
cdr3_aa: CASSLTGRGQETQYF

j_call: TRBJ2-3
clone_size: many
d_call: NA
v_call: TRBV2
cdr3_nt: TGTGCCAGCAAGGGACTTAGCACAGATACGCAGTATTTT
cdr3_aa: CASKGLSTDTQYF

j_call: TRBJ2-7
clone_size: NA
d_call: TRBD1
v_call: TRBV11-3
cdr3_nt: TGTGCCAGCAGCTTAGGACAGGGGCGCGAGCAGTACTTC
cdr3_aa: CASSLGQGREQYF

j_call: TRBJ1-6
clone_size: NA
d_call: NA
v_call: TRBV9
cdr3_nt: TGTGCCAGCAGCGTAGTGGGGCGGCCACCCCTCCACTTT
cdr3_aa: CASSVVGRPPLHF

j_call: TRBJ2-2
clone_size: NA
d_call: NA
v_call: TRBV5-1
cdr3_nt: TGCGCCAGCAGCTTGGCACCAGGGGAGGCCGGGGAGCTGTTTTTT
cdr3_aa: CASSLAPGEAGELFF

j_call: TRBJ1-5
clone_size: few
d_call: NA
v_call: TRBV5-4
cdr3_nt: TGTGCCAGGGGGATGGGTCAGCCCCAGCATTTT
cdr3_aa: CARGMGQPQHF

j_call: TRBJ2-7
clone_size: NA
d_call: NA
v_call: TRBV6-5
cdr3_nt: TGTGCCAGCAGTTACTCCTTCCGACAGAACGAGCAGTACTTC
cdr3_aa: CASSYSFRQNEQYF

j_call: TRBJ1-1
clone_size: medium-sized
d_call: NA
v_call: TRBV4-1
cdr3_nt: TGCGCCAGCAGCCGCACTCCCGAGGGCACTGAAGCTTTCTTT
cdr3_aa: CASSRTPEGTEAFF

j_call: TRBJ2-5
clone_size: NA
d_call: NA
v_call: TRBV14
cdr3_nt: TGTGCCAGCAGCCAAGCTCTCCTGGAGACCCAGTACTTC
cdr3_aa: CASSQALLETQYF

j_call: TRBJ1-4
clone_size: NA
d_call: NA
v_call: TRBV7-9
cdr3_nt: TGTGCCAGCAGCTTAGCGAGGGACGGTGAAAAACTGTTTTTT
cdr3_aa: CASSLARDGEKLFF

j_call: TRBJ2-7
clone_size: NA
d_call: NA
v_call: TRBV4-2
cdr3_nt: TGTGCCAGCAGCCAAGACAGTGGCGGGGTGACCTACGAGCAGTACTTC
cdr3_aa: CASSQDSGGVTYEQYF

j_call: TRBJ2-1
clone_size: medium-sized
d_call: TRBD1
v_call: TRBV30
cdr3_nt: TGTGCCCGGGACAGGGGCGGCGGTGAGCAGTTCTTC
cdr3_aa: CARDRGGGEQFF

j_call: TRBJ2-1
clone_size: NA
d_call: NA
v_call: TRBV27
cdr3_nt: TGTGCCAGCAGTTTATCTAGTCTCTATCGGGGCTCCTACAATGAGCAGTTCTTC
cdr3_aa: CASSLSSLYRGSYNEQFF

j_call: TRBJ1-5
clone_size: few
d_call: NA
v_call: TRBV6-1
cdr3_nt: TGTGCCAGCAGTGAGTGGCGGGATCAGCCCCAGCATTTT
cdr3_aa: CASSEWRDQPQHF

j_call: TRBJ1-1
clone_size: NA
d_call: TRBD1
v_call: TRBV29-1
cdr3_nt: TGCAGCGTTGAAAAAGTCGTGAGATGGACAGGGGGTCGAAAGCTGAACACTGAAGCTTTCTTT
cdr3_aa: CSVEKVVRWTGGRKLNTEAFF

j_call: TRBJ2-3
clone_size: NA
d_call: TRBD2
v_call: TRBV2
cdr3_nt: TGTGCCAGCAGTGGCTGGGGGACTAGCGGGGGGTCGGCGGATACGCAGTATTTT
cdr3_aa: CASSGWGTSGGSADTQYF

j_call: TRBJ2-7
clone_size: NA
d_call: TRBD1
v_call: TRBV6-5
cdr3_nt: TGTGCCAGCAGTCCGGACAGGCAATCCTACGAGCAGTACTTC
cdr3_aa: CASSPDRQSYEQYF

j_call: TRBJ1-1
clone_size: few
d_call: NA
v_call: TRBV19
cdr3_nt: TGTGCCAGTAGTATAGGAGCCACTGAAGCTTTCTTT
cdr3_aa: CASSIGATEAFF

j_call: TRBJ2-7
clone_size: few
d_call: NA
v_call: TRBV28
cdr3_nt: TGTGCCAGCAGTTTTCTTTGGCCAGAGCAGTACTTC
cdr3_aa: CASSFLWPEQYF

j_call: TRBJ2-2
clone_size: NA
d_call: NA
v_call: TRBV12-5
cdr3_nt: TGTGCTAGTGGTTGGACCCGGGACCGGGGCGGGGAGCTGTTTTTT
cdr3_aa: CASGWTRDRGGELFF

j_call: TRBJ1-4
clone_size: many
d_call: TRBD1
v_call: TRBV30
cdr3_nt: TGTGCCTGGAGTGTTCTGACAGGGTTGAATGAAAAACTGTTTTTT
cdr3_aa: CAWSVLTGLNEKLFF

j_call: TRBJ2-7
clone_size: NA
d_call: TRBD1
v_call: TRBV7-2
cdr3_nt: TGTGCCAGCAGTCCGACAGGGCAGAGCTACGAGCAGTACTTC
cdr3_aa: CASSPTGQSYEQYF

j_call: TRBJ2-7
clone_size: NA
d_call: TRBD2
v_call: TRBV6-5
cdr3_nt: TGTGCCAGCAACGGGGGGTACGAGCAGTACTTC
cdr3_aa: CASNGGYEQYF

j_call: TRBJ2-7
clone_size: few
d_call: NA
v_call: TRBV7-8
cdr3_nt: TGTGCCAGCAGCTTAGCGGAGATCTCCTACGAGCAGTACTTC
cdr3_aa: CASSLAEISYEQYF

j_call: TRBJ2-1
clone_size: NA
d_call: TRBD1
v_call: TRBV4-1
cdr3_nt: TGCGCCAGCAGCGAGGGACAGGGGCGAAATGAGCAGTTCTTC
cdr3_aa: CASSEGQGRNEQFF

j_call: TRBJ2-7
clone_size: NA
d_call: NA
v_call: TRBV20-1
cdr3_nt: TGCAGTGCTAGAGTGGGGCTTATGGAGTACTTC
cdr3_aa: CSARVGLMEYF

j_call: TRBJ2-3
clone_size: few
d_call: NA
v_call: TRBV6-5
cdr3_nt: TGTGCCAGTGCAGTGGGGGGGGGCCCCACAGATACGCAGTATTTT
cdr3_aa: CASAVGGGPTDTQYF

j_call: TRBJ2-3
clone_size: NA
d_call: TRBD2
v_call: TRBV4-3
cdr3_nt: TGCGCCAGCAGCCCCGAGACGCGGGGGGCCGGGGATACGCAGTATTTT
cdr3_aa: CASSPETRGAGDTQYF

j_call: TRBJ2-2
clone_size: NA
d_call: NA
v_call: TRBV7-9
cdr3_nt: TGTGCCAGCAGCTTAGTTGGGGCGGACACCGGGGAGCTGTTTTTT
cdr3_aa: CASSLVGADTGELFF

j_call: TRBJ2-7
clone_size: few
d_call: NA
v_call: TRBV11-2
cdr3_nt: TGTGCCAGCAGCTTAGAGGGGGGGCCGGTCTACGAGCAGTACTTC
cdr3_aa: CASSLEGGPVYEQYF

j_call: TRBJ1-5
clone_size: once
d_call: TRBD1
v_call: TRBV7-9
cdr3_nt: TGTGCCAGCAGCTTAGGCCCCTTGACAGGGTTGAGCAATCAGCCCCAGCATTTT
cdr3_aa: CASSLGPLTGLSNQPQHF

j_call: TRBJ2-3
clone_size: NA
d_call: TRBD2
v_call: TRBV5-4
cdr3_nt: TGTGCCAGCAGCTCTGAGGGCGGGGGGGCCAGGGATACGCAGTATTTT
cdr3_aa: CASSSEGGGARDTQYF

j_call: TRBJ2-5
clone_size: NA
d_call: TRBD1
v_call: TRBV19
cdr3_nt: TGTGCCAGTAGTCCAGGACAGGGGGCTCAGACCCAGTACTTC
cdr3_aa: CASSPGQGAQTQYF

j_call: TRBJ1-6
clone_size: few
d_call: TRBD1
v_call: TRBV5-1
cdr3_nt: TGCGCCAGCAGCTTGGGGGACAGTGATTCACCCCTCCACTTT
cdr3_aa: CASSLGDSDSPLHF

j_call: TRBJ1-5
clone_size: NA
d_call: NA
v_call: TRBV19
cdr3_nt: TGTGCCAGTAGTATAGGTCAGGGTAGGAGTCAGCCCCAGCATTTT
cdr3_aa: CASSIGQGRSQPQHF

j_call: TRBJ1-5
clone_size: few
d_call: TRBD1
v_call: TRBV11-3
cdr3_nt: TGTGCCAGCAGCAGAGACAGGGAGGATCAGCCCCAGCATTTT
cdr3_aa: CASSRDREDQPQHF

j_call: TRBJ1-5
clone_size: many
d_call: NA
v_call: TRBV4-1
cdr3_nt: TGCGCCAGCAGCCAAGAGATCGACTATAGCAATCAGCCCCAGCATTTT
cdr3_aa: CASSQEIDYSNQPQHF